The 21 T cell receptor beta chains below all came from one sample that was sequenced in a study of cytomegalovirus exposure and HLA in healthy donors. The primer mix had 60 Vbeta and 13 Jbeta primers. Some clones are missing from TCRdb's copy, which holds only in-frame ones; the method was immunoSEQ multiplex PCR. The sample lists 85,000 to 120,000 clones, 75% seen once, with 2% to 3% in the top ten. The sample comprised PBMCs. The receptors here all came from a man in his forties in good health and CMV-seronegative.

The chain links TRBV2 to TRBJ2-7; possible D gene TRBD2, 7 bases. CDR3 length: 15 residues. Per germline, CDR1 SNHLY and CDR2 FYNNEI. V lost 3 bases, J lost 0 bases, and 12 bases lay in between. DNA for the CDR3: TGTGCCAGCAGTGATAGGGGGGGTCCCTCCTACGAGCAGTACTTC. Encoded protein: CASSDRGGPSYEQYF.

This sequence joins TRBV14 and TRBJ1-1; D may be TRBD1 (5 bases). V was clipped by 4 bases and J by 2 bases, with 20 bases between them. The length of the CDR3 is 17 residues. The germline V gene has CDR1 SGHDN and CDR2 FVKESK. DNA for the CDR3: TGTGCCAGCAGCCCCCAGGGTTTACCTGTCTACAACACTGAAGCTTTCTTT. It encodes CASSPQGLPVYNTEAFF.

The V gene is TRBV29-1, the J gene TRBJ2-5; 8 bases map to TRBD1. Germline values: CDR1 SQVTM, CDR2 ANQGSEA. The CDR3 covers 14 residues. Trimming removed 4 bases from V and 0 bases from J; junction bases left unmatched: 4. CDR3 coding DNA: TGCAGCGTTGGTACAGGGGGGTACCAAGAGACCCAGTACTTC. Protein product: CSVGTGGYQETQYF.

V gene TRBV19 combines with J gene TRBJ2-3; a possible D gene is TRBD2 (5 bases). Trimming left V 3 bases short and J 2 bases short, with 9 bases between. CDR1 is LNHDA, CDR2 SQIVND, per germline (reference sequence). This CDR3 contains 14 residues. CDR3 sequence: CASSISGPTDTQYF. CDR3 bases: TGTGCCAGTAGTATCAGCGGACCCACAGATACGCAGTATTTT.

This clone was counted a few times. The rearrangement uses TRBV27 and TRBJ2-7, with D possibly matching TRBD2 (6 bases). The CDR3 loop spans 15 amino acids. Between the trimmed V and J ends, which lost 0 bases and 4 bases, there was a span of 13 bases. Germline values: CDR1 MNHEY, CDR2 SMNVEV (reference sequence). CDR3 DNA sequence: TGTGCCAGCAGTTTATCATGGGCGGGGCCTTACGAGCAGTACTTC. This sequence encodes CASSLSWAGPYEQYF.

This clone was recorded once. The chain combines TRBV9 with TRBJ2-3; D is undetermined. V lost 5 bases and J 0 bases, leaving 16 bases between the germline ends. The CDR3 has 16 amino acids. Germline assignment: CDR1 SGDLS and CDR2 YYNGEE. The CDR3 DNA reads TGTGCCAGCAGTCGGAGCGCGTCGACTAGCACAGATACGCAGTATTTT. Protein: CASSRSASTSTDTQYF.

The chain employs TRBV6-6 and TRBJ2-5; D perhaps matches TRBD1 (5 bases). Germline V lookup: CDR1 MNHNY, CDR2 SVGAGI (reference sequence). The CDR3 covers 15 residues. Trimming took off 0 bases at V and 0 bases at J, with 8 bases between the two ends. CDR3 in DNA: TGTGCCAGCAGTTACTCGAGACAGTACCAAGAGACCCAGTACTTC. Translated: CASSYSRQYQETQYF.

The chain has TRBV5-1 and TRBJ2-2; 8 nucleotides agree with TRBD2. Germline V gene data show CDR1 as SGHRS and CDR2 as YFSETQ. Losses at the gene ends were 1 base for V and 8 bases for J; bases not matched to a gene: 4. The CDR3 sequence is 14 residues long. The CDR3: CASSLTSGGGELFF. The CDR3 bases are TGCGCCAGCAGCTTGACTAGCGGAGGAGGGGAGCTGTTTTTT.

This chain connects TRBV2 to TRBJ2-3; D possibly corresponds to TRBD2 (5 bases). V lost 4 bases, J lost 0 bases, and 11 bases lay in between. The CDR3 is made up of 15 amino acids. The germline V gene encodes CDR1 SNHLY and CDR2 FYNNEI. CDR3 bases: TGTGCCAGCAGTGCCGAGGGATCTAGCACAGATACGCAGTATTTT. Translated: CASSAEGSSTDTQYF.

This clone was seen a single time. The gene calls are TRBV7-8 and TRBJ1-6; 9 nucleotides align to TRBD1. V gave up 1 base and J gave up 11 bases; unmatched junction bases: 3. Per germline, CDR1 SGHVS and CDR2 FQNEAQ. The CDR3 length is 14 residues. CDR3 sequence (DNA): TGTGCCAGCAGCTTAGTACAGGGGGCTCCACCCCTCCACTTT. Translating it yields CASSLVQGAPPLHF.

This clone was counted a single time. The V and J genes are TRBV2 and TRBJ2-2; 7 nucleotides agree with TRBD1. This CDR3 is built from 14 residues. The germline CDR1 and CDR2 sequences are SNHLY and FYNNEI. V was clipped by 6 bases and J by 1 base; unmatched bases: 2. This CDR3 reads CASRGDRNTGELFF. The CDR3 DNA reads TGTGCCAGCAGAGGGGACAGGAACACCGGGGAGCTGTTTTTT.

Concerning this clone: Without the conserved terminal phenylalanine or tryptophan, this CDR3 likely stems from a read error. No DNA is shown, since the ends of the CDR3 on it are uncertain; the CDR3 is the one TCRdb lists. The chain has TRBV4-1 and TRBJ1-1; the table assigns TRBD1, which was not confirmed against the DNA. In germline, CDR1 is MGHRA, CDR2 YSYEKL. With termini counted, the CDR3 has 12 amino acids. This chain's CDR3 is CASGQGDPGSSL.

This clone was picked up a small number of times. The chain has TRBV5-6 and TRBJ1-5, with D possibly matching TRBD1 (5 bases). Trimming shortened V by 1 base and J by 6 bases, and 14 bases separated the two germline ends. The germline V gene has CDR1 SGHDT and CDR2 YYEEEE. This CDR3 has 15 amino acids. CDR3 sequence: CASSLYGGASQPQHF. For the CDR3, the DNA is TGTGCCAGCAGCTTGTATGGAGGGGCAAGTCAGCCCCAGCATTTT.

This clone came up a few times. The chain is built from TRBV5-6 and TRBJ1-6; 7 bases are a match to TRBD1. CDR3 size: 15 residues. Germline loops: CDR1 SGHDT, CDR2 YYEEEE. After removal of 0 bases from V and 5 bases from J, the junction contained 2 bases not matched to a gene. The CDR3 bases are TGTGCCAGCAGCTTGGGGGACAGAAATAATTCACCCCTCCACTTT. As protein: CASSLGDRNNSPLHF. Together with reference TRBV5-6 and TRBJ1-6, the CDR3 gives the full variable domain: DAGVTQSPTHLIKTRGQQVTLRCSPKSGHDTVSWYQQALGQGPQFIFQYYEEEERQRGNFPDRFSGHQFPNYSSELNVNALLLGDSALYLCASSLGDRNNSPLHFGNGTRLTVT.

V and J are TRBV4-1 and TRBJ2-7; D might be TRBD1 (5 bases). The V gene lost 0 bases and the J gene lost 2 bases, with 8 bases spanning the gap. The CDR3 consists of 14 residues. Germline CDR1 is MGHRA and CDR2 is YSYEKL. The CDR3 DNA sequence: TGCGCCAGCAGCCAAGATCTAGGGGCCTACGAGCAGTACTTC. Amino acid sequence: CASSQDLGAYEQYF.

The chain combines TRBV4-1 with TRBJ1-1; 10 nucleotides agree with TRBD1. This CDR3 is built from 20 residues. Germline CDR1 is MGHRA and CDR2 is YSYEKL. V was clipped by 4 bases and J by 1 base; unmatched bases: 18. CDR3 nucleotide sequence: TGCGCCAGCAGCCGCCTCCGGGGACAGGGGTCGCCGGGGGGGAACACTGAAGCTTTCTTT. This sequence encodes CASSRLRGQGSPGGNTEAFF.

V gene TRBV14 combines with J gene TRBJ2-1; tentative D call: TRBD1 (5 bases). Trimming left V 0 bases short and J 6 bases short, with 15 bases between. The germline CDR1 and CDR2 sequences are SGHDN and FVKESK. This CDR3 is 16 amino acids long. The chain's CDR3 is CASSQDAMQGRNEQFF. CDR3 DNA: TGTGCCAGCAGCCAAGATGCCATGCAGGGTCGCAATGAGCAGTTCTTC.

The genes are TRBV9 and TRBJ2-3, with 8 bases fitting TRBD2. This CDR3 is built from 15 residues. With 0 bases clipped from V and 3 bases from J, the junction kept 3 bases outside the gene matches. Per the germline V gene, CDR1 is SGDLS and CDR2 is YYNGEE. In DNA form, the CDR3 reads TGTGCCAGCAGCGTAGCAGCGGGGGATACAGATACGCAGTATTTT. This sequence encodes CASSVAAGDTDTQYF.

The chain combines TRBV4-1 with TRBJ1-4, with D possibly being TRBD1 (5 bases). The V gene's germline CDR1 is MGHRA and CDR2 YSYEKL. The CDR3 contains 18 residues. V was clipped by 1 base and J by 7 bases, with 22 bases between them. The CDR3 coding sequence is TGCGCCAGCAGCCAAGGGGGTGGTGTGCAGGGATCAGCTGAAAAACTGTTTTTT. Protein: CASSQGGGVQGSAEKLFF.

The table lists this clone with a count of one. The chain combines TRBV10-2 with TRBJ2-2; D possibly corresponds to TRBD1 (7 bases). Germline assignment: CDR1 WSHSY and CDR2 SAAADI. V lost 3 bases to trimming and J lost 4 bases, with 9 bases between them. CDR3 length equals 14 residues. The CDR3, as DNA: TGCGCCAGCAGTGACCAGGGGGGCACCGGGGAGCTGTTTTTT. It yields the protein CASSDQGGTGELFF.

CDR3 residues: CATSQDRQGTEKLFF. CDR3 nucleotides: TGTGCCACCAGCCAGGATAGACAGGGAACAGAAAAACTGTTTTTT. The gene calls are TRBV15 and TRBJ1-4, with 7 bases that match TRBD1. The trim removed 5 bases at V and 8 bases at J, leaving 11 bases unmatched. CDR1 LNHNV and CDR2 YYDKDF come from the germline V gene (reference sequence). The CDR3 has 15 residues. Full variable domain (missing parts from reference TRBV15 and TRBJ1-4): DAMVIQNPRYQVTQFGKPVTLSCSQTLNHNVMYWYQQKSSQAPKLLFHYYDKDFNNEADTPDNFQSRRPNTSFCFLDIRSPGLGDTAMYLCATSQDRQGTEKLFFGSGTQLSVL.